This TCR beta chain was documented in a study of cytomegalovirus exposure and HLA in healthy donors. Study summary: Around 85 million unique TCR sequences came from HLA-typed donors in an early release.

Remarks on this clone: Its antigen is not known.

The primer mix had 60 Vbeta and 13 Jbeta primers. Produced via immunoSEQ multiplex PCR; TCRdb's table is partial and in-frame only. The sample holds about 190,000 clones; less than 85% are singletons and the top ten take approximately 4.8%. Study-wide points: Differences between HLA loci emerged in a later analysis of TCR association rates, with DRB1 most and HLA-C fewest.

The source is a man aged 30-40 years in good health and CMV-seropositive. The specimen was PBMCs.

The chain's CDR3 is CASSQGIRGGNEKLFF. The CDR3 DNA reads as TGCGCCAGCAGCCAAGGTATTCGGGGTGGTAATGAAAAACTGTTTTTT. This chain links TRBV4-3 with TRBJ1-4; D not certain. This CDR3 is built from 16 residues. With 1 base removed from V and 4 bases from J, the gap between germline ends came to 13 bases. Germline V lookup: CDR1 LGHNA, CDR2 YSLEER.